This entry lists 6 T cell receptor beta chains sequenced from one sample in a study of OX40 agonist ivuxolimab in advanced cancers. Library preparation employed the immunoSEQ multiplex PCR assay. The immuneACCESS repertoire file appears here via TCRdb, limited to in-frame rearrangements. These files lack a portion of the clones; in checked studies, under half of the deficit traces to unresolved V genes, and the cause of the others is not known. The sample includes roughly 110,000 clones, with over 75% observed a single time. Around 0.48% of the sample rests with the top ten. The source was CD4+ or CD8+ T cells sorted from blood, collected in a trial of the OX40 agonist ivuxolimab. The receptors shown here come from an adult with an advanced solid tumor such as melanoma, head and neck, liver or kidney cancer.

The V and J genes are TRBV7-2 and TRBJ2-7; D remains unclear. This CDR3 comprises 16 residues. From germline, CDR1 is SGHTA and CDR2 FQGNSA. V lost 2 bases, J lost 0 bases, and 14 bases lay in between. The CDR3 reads CASSLRSTPYSYEQYF. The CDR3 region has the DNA TGTGCCAGCAGCTTAAGGTCAACCCCCTACTCCTACGAGCAGTACTTC.

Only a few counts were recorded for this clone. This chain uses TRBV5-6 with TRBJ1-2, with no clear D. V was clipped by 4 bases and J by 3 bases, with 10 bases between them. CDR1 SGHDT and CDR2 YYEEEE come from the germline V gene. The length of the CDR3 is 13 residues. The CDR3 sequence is CASSHGGDYGYTF. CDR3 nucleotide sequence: TGTGCCAGCAGCCACGGCGGTGACTATGGCTACACCTTC. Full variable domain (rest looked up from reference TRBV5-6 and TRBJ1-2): DAGVTQSPTHLIKTRGQQVTLRCSPKSGHDTVSWYQQALGQGPQFIFQYYEEEERQRGNFPDRFSGHQFPNYSSELNVNALLLGDSALYLCASSHGGDYGYTFGSGTRLTVV.

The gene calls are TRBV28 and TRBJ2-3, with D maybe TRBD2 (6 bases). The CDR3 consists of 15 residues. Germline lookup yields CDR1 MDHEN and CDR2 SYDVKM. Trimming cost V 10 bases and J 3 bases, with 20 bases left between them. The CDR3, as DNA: TGTGCCACTATTAGCGGCGGGGCTGGGACAGATACGCAGTATTTT. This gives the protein CATISGGAGTDTQYF.

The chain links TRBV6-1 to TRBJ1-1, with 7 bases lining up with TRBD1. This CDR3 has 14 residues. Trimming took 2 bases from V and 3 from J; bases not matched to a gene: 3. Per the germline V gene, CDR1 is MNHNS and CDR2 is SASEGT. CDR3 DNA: TGTGCCAGCAGTGAATTCAGGGGGGACACTGAAGCTTTCTTT. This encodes CASSEFRGDTEAFF.

CDR3 coding DNA: TGTGCCAGCAGCCTTACCGACAAACACAATGAGCAGTTCTTC. As protein: CASSLTDKHNEQFF. This chain joins TRBV7-2 and TRBJ2-1, with D hard to call. This CDR3 region has 14 residues. CDR1 SGHTA and CDR2 FQGNSA come from the germline V gene. With 5 bases removed from V and 5 bases from J, the gap between germline ends came to 13 bases.

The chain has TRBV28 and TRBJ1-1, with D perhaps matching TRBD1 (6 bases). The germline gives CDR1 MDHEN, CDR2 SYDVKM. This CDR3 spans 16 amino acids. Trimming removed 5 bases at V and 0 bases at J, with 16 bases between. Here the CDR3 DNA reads TGTGCCAGCAGTGCCGGTGGGGGCAGGATGAACACTGAAGCTTTCTTT. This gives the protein CASSAGGGRMNTEAFF. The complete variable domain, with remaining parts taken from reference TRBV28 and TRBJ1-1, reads DVKVTQSSRYLVKRTGEKVFLECVQDMDHENMFWYRQDPGLGLRLIYFSYDVKMKEKGDIPEGYSVSREKKERFSLILESASTNQTSMYLCASSAGGGRMNTEAFFGQGTRLTVV.